This entry is about one T cell receptor beta chain. Antigen specificity is unknown. Germline CDR1 reads LNHDA; CDR2 reads SQIVND (reference sequence). This CDR3 is built from 15 residues. After removal of 5 bases from V and 2 bases from J, the junction contained 5 bases not matched to a gene. These data belong to a study of OX40 agonist ivuxolimab in advanced cancers. Study details: In this cohort, patients received ivuxolimab, an agonistic anti-OX40 (CD134) antibody. Partial responses were achieved by three patients, of whom one had hepatocellular carcinoma and two had cutaneous melanoma. Ivuxolimab was administered intravenously to patients at 0.01 to 10 mg/kg every 2 weeks.

The repertoire was sequenced with immunoSEQ multiplex PCR; TCRdb's copy has only in-frame clones and lacks some. The sample lists about 62,000 clones, 75% to 90% occurring once. Study-wide findings and caveats: By week 6 at 0.1 to 3.0 mg/kg, blood CD4+ and CD8+ T cells had expanded clonally.

The J gene is TRBJ2-1, the V gene TRBV19, with 8 bases fitting TRBD1. The clonotype comes from an adult with an advanced solid tumor such as melanoma, head and neck, liver or kidney cancer. Sequences were derived from CD4+ or CD8+ T cells sorted from blood, sampled in a trial of the OX40 agonist ivuxolimab. The CDR3 sequence is CASSLGQVTYNEQFF. The DNA of the CDR3 is TGTGCCAGTAGTTTGGGACAGGTAACCTACAATGAGCAGTTCTTC. The full variable domain, with the rest looked up from reference TRBV19 and TRBJ2-1, is DGGITQSPKYLFRKEGQNVTLSCEQNLNHDAMYWYRQDPGQGLRLIYYSQIVNDFQKGDIAEGYSVSREKKESFPLTVTSAQKNPTAFYLCASSLGQVTYNEQFFGPGTRLTVL.